This T cell receptor (beta chain) comes out of a study of blood T cell repertoires in COVID-19. Germline V lookup: CDR1 LNHDA, CDR2 SQIVND (reference sequence). The CDR3 sequence is 17 residues long. V was clipped by 3 bases and J by 3 bases, with 18 bases between them. Assignments of participants to cohorts depended upon their own reported clinical history. The table came from immunoSEQ multiplex PCR; TCRdb's copy has only in-frame clones and leaves some out. Here the sample spans 350,000 to 450,000 clones, approximately 92% being singletons. There are a few counts of this clone. The chain employs TRBV19 and TRBJ2-1; a weak D match, TRBD1 (7 bases). The specimen was PBMCs or T cells enriched from blood (not recorded which). The clonotype was recovered from a man aged 30 to 39 who had recovered from COVID-19. The CDR3 spells CASSMMEGAYYYNEQFF. CDR3 sequence (DNA): TGTGCCAGTAGTATGATGGAGGGGGCTTATTACTACAATGAGCAGTTCTTC.